A single sample gave rise to the 27 T cell receptor beta chains below, sequenced in a study of cytomegalovirus exposure and HLA in healthy donors. PCR used 60 Vbeta primers and 13 Jbeta primers. Here immunoSEQ multiplex PCR was the method, and the copy in TCRdb shows in-frame clones only, minus some. The profile covers around 30,000 clones, with 85% to 90% appearing a single time and roughly 2.5% taken by the ten largest. What was sequenced was PBMCs. The receptors were gathered from a boy aged 10-17 years in good health and CMV-seronegative.

The chain is built from TRBV7-9 and TRBJ2-1; 9 nucleotides align to TRBD1. This CDR3 region has 17 residues. Germline lookup yields CDR1 SEHNR and CDR2 FQNEAQ (reference sequence). Trimming cost V 0 bases and J 6 bases; bases outside gene matches: 9. CDR3 amino acids: CASSLARTGELFNEQFF. The CDR3 nucleotides read TGTGCCAGCAGCTTAGCTAGGACAGGGGAGCTTTTCAATGAGCAGTTCTTC.

Concerning this clone itself: The junction departs from the called germline gene at one end, perhaps through a read error. The same CDR3 is also encoded by other DNA sequences in this sample. The genes are TRBV18 and TRBJ2-5, with a tentative D call TRBD1 (5 bases). The CDR3 has 12 residues. Per germline, CDR1 KGHSH and CDR2 LQKENI. Here the CDR3 DNA reads TGCGCCAGCTCCCGAAGGGGAGAGACCCAGTACTTC. Its protein is CASSRRGETQYF.

The chain joins TRBV7-2 to TRBJ2-5; 10 positions agree with TRBD2. The CDR3 totals 16 residues. With V trimmed by 7 bases and J by 5 bases, 13 bases remained unmatched. The germline V gene encodes CDR1 SGHTA and CDR2 FQGNSA. The CDR3 sequence: CASTTHSGGQGETQYF. The CDR3 nucleotides are TGTGCCAGCACCACCCATAGCGGGGGGCAGGGGGAGACCCAGTACTTC.

V and J are TRBV6-5 and TRBJ1-5; unclear D gene. Trimming cost V 4 bases and J 3 bases, with 4 bases left between them. The length of the CDR3 is 12 residues. Germline V gene data show CDR1 as MNHEY and CDR2 as SVGAGI. The CDR3 region is CASSSLNQPQHF. The CDR3 region has the DNA TGTGCCAGCAGTTCCCTCAATCAGCCCCAGCATTTT.

This clone was seen only a few times. The V gene is TRBV12-5, the J gene TRBJ2-7, with 7 bases fitting TRBD1. With 6 bases clipped from V and 4 bases from J, the junction kept 3 bases outside the gene matches. Germline CDR1 LGHNT, CDR2 FRNRAP. The CDR3 loop spans 12 amino acids. DNA of the CDR3: TGTGCTAGTGGACGGGACAGTTACGAGCAGTACTTC. Translated: CASGRDSYEQYF.

The CDR3, as DNA: TGTGCTAGTGGTTTGGAGAGGGGACAGGGGGACTATGGCTACACCTTC. It is translated as CASGLERGQGDYGYTF. The rearrangement uses TRBV12-5 and TRBJ1-2, with TRBD1 matching over 11 bases. Germline assignment: CDR1 LGHNT and CDR2 FRNRAP. The CDR3 spans 16 residues. V lost 1 base and J lost 3; bases outside the gene matches: 4.

The rearrangement uses TRBV28 and TRBJ1-5; D is uncertain. CDR1 is MDHEN and CDR2 is SYDVKM in the germline V gene. Deletions cut 2 bases from V and 7 bases from J, with 3 bases between. The CDR3 spans 11 residues. CDR3 loop: CASSLGQPQHF. The CDR3 DNA follows: TGTGCCAGCAGTTTAGGCCAGCCCCAGCATTTT.

This chain links TRBV5-1 with TRBJ1-4, with TRBD1 identical over 7 bases. The CDR3 spans 15 residues. V lost 4 bases and J lost 5; bases outside the gene matches: 8. Germline V lookup: CDR1 SGHRS, CDR2 YFSETQ. CDR3 nucleotides: TGCGCCAGCAGCGCGAGGGACAGAGGGAATGAAAAACTGTTTTTT. It codes for CASSARDRGNEKLFF.

The V call is TRBV4-1, the J call TRBJ2-2; 7 bases fit TRBD2. Trimming took 0 bases from V and 6 from J; bases not matched to a gene: 13. This CDR3 spans 18 amino acids. Germline CDR1 is MGHRA and CDR2 is YSYEKL. CDR3 sequence (DNA): TGCGCCAGCAGCCAAGAAACTATACCGGGAGGTTGGGCCGGGGAGCTGTTTTTT. This gives the protein CASSQETIPGGWAGELFF.

V is TRBV5-4 and J is TRBJ1-3; D possibly corresponds to TRBD1 (5 bases). Trimming took 4 bases from V and 0 from J, leaving 11 bases between them. The CDR3 loop spans 15 amino acids. From germline, CDR1 is SGHNT and CDR2 YYREEE (reference sequence). The chain's CDR3 is CASSADRSSGNTIYF. The DNA of the CDR3 is TGTGCCAGCAGCGCCGACAGAAGCTCTGGAAACACCATATATTTT.

This clone was counted once. The chain couples TRBV2 to TRBJ2-5, with 7 bases fitting TRBD2. Germline values: CDR1 SNHLY, CDR2 FYNNEI. The CDR3 totals 15 residues. With V trimmed by 6 bases and J by 2 bases, 9 bases remained unmatched. CDR3 protein: CASRRRGVQQETQYF. CDR3 DNA sequence: TGTGCCAGCAGACGTCGGGGGGTACAACAAGAGACCCAGTACTTC.

This chain joins TRBV28 and TRBJ2-7; D is perhaps TRBD1 (5 bases). V was pared by 6 bases and J by 5 bases, with 14 bases between. Germline V gene data show CDR1 as MDHEN and CDR2 as SYDVKM. The CDR3 is made up of 13 amino acids. CDR3 amino acids: CASRRTGSNEQYF. The CDR3, as DNA: TGTGCCAGCAGACGTACAGGTTCCAACGAGCAGTACTTC.

The gene calls are TRBV29-1 and TRBJ1-1; TRBD1 aligns across 7 bases. Germline values: CDR1 SQVTM, CDR2 ANQGSEA. The trim removed 6 bases at V and 1 base at J, leaving 2 bases unmatched. The CDR3 loop spans 12 amino acids. The CDR3 region has the DNA TGCAGCGTCGACAGGGCGAACACTGAAGCTTTCTTT. It encodes CSVDRANTEAFF.

The genes are TRBV4-1 and TRBJ2-7; 10 bases are a match to TRBD1. The CDR3 length is 14 residues. The trim removed 4 bases at V and 5 bases at J, leaving 5 bases unmatched. CDR1 is MGHRA, CDR2 YSYEKL, per germline. This CDR3 is CASSLGTGDHEQYF. Written as DNA, the CDR3 is TGCGCCAGCAGCCTTGGGACAGGGGACCACGAGCAGTACTTC.

The chain uses TRBV2 and TRBJ1-2, with D possibly TRBD1 on 6 matching bases. Trimming stripped 2 bases from V and 6 bases from J, with 16 bases between. This CDR3 comprises 15 residues. Per germline, CDR1 SNHLY and CDR2 FYNNEI. This chain's CDR3 is CASSEYGGEVNGYTF. The DNA for the CDR3 is TGTGCCAGCAGTGAATATGGGGGCGAGGTGAATGGCTACACCTTC.

V gene TRBV5-5 combines with J gene TRBJ2-5; no clear D gene. The V and J ends lost 2 bases and 2 bases respectively, with 7 bases between them. CDR1 and CDR2 (germline): SGHKS, YYEKEE (reference sequence). CDR3 length: 13 amino acids. The CDR3 is CASSFLRQETQYF. For the CDR3, the DNA is TGTGCCAGCAGCTTCTTGAGACAAGAGACCCAGTACTTC.

The chain has TRBV6-5 and TRBJ2-1, with 15 bases matching TRBD2. Looked up from germline, CDR1 is MNHEY and CDR2 is SVGAGI. After removal of 6 bases from V and 8 bases from J, the junction contained 5 bases not matched to a gene. The CDR3 loop spans 15 amino acids. This CDR3 is CASSPGLAGGYEQFF. In DNA form, the CDR3 reads TGTGCCAGCAGCCCCGGACTAGCGGGGGGGTATGAGCAGTTCTTC.

The gene calls are TRBV2 and TRBJ1-1; 8 bases align to TRBD1. The CDR3 has 15 residues. The V gene's germline CDR1 is SNHLY and CDR2 FYNNEI. Germline trimming cut 7 bases from V and 0 bases from J; bases unmatched to any gene: 7. The CDR3 region is CASTTQGQVNTEAFF. CDR3 in DNA: TGTGCCAGCACGACGCAGGGACAGGTGAACACTGAAGCTTTCTTT.

The chain employs TRBV5-6 and TRBJ2-3; 9 nucleotides agree with TRBD2. From germline, CDR1 is SGHDT and CDR2 YYEEEE. The CDR3 has 16 residues. Losses at the gene ends were 2 bases for V and 2 bases for J; bases not matched to a gene: 6. CDR3 region: CASSFSLAGNTDTQYF. CDR3 nucleotides: TGTGCCAGCAGCTTTTCCCTAGCGGGGAACACAGATACGCAGTATTTT.

This clone came up a few times. The gene calls are TRBV11-3 and TRBJ1-1; maybe TRBD1 (5 bases). Trimming took off 5 bases at V and 2 bases at J, with 12 bases between the two ends. Germline CDR1 reads SGHNT; CDR2 reads YENEEA. The CDR3 runs 14 residues. The CDR3 DNA sequence: TGTGCCAGCAGCCGTGGACACCTAAACACTGAAGCTTTCTTT. Its protein product is CASSRGHLNTEAFF.

This rearrangement joins TRBV10-2 to TRBJ2-7; no firm D call. The CDR3 totals 12 residues. Germline-derived CDR1 and CDR2 are WSHSY and SAAADI. V was pared by 3 bases and J by 2 bases, with 5 bases between. The CDR3 spells CASSDVTYEQYF. The CDR3 nucleotides read TGCGCCAGCAGTGACGTAACCTACGAGCAGTACTTC.

CDR3 protein: CASKGPLVVLRGLLRRPQHF. The DNA for the CDR3 is TGTGCCAGCAAGGGTCCCCTTGTCGTACTAAGGGGGCTATTGAGAAGGCCCCAGCATTTT. This chain links TRBV6-4 with TRBJ1-5, with 7 bases lining up with TRBD1. Germline V gene sequence: CDR1 MRHNA, CDR2 SNTAGT. V lost 7 bases and J lost 9; bases outside the gene matches: 30. The CDR3 runs 20 residues.

The rearrangement links TRBV7-8 to TRBJ2-7; 8 nucleotides match TRBD1. Per germline, CDR1 SGHVS and CDR2 FQNEAQ. The CDR3 is made up of 13 amino acids. The V gene end was trimmed by 7 bases and the J gene end by 3 bases; junction bases not matched to a gene: 5. CDR3 residues: CASTGGVDYEQYF. In DNA form, the CDR3 reads TGTGCCAGCACAGGGGGCGTCGACTACGAGCAGTACTTC.

This chain connects TRBV27 to TRBJ2-7; maybe TRBD2 (6 bases). Germline CDR1 is MNHEY and CDR2 is SMNVEV (reference sequence). CDR3 length: 15 amino acids. V lost 1 base to trimming and J lost 2 bases, with 12 bases between them. CDR3 nucleotides: TGTGCCAGCAGTTTATTGGGGACTGAAACCTACGAGCAGTACTTC. It encodes CASSLLGTETYEQYF.

A single count supports this clone. The chain recombines TRBV5-4 with TRBJ2-7; TRBD2 matches 9 bases. Germline loops: CDR1 SGHNT, CDR2 YYREEE (reference sequence). The CDR3 length is 16 residues. V was pared by 1 base and J by 1 base, with 6 bases of the junction left unmatched. The CDR3 protein is CASSLWLAGASYEQYF. DNA for the CDR3: TGTGCCAGCAGCTTGTGGTTAGCGGGGGCGTCCTACGAGCAGTACTTC.

CDR3 protein: CSVVLATGPVETQYF. The CDR3 region has the DNA TGCAGCGTTGTTTTAGCGACAGGACCGGTGGAGACCCAGTACTTC. This sequence joins TRBV29-1 and TRBJ2-5, with a tentative D call TRBD1 (6 bases). The CDR3 spans 15 residues. The ends were cut back, 4 bases at V and 5 bases at J, with 20 bases in the middle. Germline values: CDR1 SQVTM, CDR2 ANQGSEA. Full variable domain (missing parts from reference TRBV29-1 and TRBJ2-5): SAVISQKPSRDICQRGTSLTIQCQVDSQVTMMFWYRQQPGQSLTLIATANQGSEATYESGFVIDKFPISRPNLTFSTLTVSNMSPEDSSIYLCSVVLATGPVETQYFGPGTRLLVL.

The genes are TRBV6-6 and TRBJ2-5, with D possibly matching TRBD1 (5 bases). The V end was cut by 2 bases, the J end by 5 bases, with 15 bases between. The CDR3 runs 15 residues. Per germline, CDR1 MNHNY and CDR2 SVGAGI (reference sequence). CDR3 nucleotides: TGTGCCAGCAGTTACGCAGCAGGGTTATCGGAGACCCAGTACTTC. Translated: CASSYAAGLSETQYF.